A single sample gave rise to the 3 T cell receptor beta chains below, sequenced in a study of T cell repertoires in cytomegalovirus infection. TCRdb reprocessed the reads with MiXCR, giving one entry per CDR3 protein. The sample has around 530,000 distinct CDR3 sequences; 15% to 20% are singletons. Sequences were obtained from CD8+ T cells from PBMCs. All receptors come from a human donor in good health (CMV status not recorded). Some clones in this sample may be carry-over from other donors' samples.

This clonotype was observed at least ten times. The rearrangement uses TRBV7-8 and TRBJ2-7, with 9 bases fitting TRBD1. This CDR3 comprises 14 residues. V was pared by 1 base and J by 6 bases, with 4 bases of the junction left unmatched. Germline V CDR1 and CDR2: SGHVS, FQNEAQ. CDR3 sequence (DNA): TGTGCCAGCAGCTTAGACAGGGGGCGCGGCGAGCAGTACTTC. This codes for CASSLDRGRGEQYF.

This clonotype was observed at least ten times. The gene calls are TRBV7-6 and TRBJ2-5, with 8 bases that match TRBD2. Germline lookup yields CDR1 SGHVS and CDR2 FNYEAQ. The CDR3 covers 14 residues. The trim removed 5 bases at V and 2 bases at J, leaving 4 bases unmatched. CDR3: CASSMRGVQETQYF. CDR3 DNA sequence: TGTGCCAGCAGCATGCGGGGGGTTCAAGAGACCCAGTACTTC. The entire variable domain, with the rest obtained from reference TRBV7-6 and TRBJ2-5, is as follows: GAGVSQSPRYKVTKRGQDVALRCDPISGHVSLYWYRQALGQGPEFLTYFNYEAQQDKSGLPNDRFSAERPEGSISTLTIQRTEQRDSAMYRCASSMRGVQETQYFGPGTRLLVL.

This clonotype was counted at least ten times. CDR3 bases: TGTGCCAGCAGCGCCCCACAGGGAAGGAACACTGAAGCTTTCTTT. Encoded protein: CASSAPQGRNTEAFF. The chain is built from TRBV7-6 and TRBJ1-1; TRBD1 is a possible D gene (6 bases). Trimming stripped 5 bases from V and 1 base from J, with 14 bases between. The CDR3 runs 15 residues. Per the germline V gene, CDR1 is SGHVS and CDR2 is FNYEAQ.